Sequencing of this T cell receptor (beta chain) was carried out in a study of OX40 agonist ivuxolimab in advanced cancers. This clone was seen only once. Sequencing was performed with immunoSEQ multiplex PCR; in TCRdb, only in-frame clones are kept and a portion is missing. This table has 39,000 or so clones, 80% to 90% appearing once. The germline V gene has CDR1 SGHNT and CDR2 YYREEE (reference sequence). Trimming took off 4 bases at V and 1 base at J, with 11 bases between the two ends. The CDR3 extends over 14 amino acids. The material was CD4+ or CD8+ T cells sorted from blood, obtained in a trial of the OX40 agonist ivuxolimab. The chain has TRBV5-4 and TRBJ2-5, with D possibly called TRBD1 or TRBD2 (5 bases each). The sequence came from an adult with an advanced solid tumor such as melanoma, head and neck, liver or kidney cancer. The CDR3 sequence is CASSPGAAQETQYF. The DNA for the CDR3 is TGTGCCAGCAGCCCCGGGGCCGCCCAAGAGACCCAGTACTTC.